This entry concerns a single T cell receptor beta chain. The antigen remains unidentified. These data belong to a study of cytomegalovirus exposure and HLA in healthy donors. Study results and limitations: Trimming of TCR beta V- and J-genes showed a link, identified in a later analysis, to a missense DCLRE1C variant. In an earlier analysis, in approximately 630 donors, most V segments appeared productive either ~87% or ~30% of the time. Several top significant clusters appeared, in a later analysis, to be linked to common viral pathogens.

The PCR made use of 60 Vbeta and 13 Jbeta primers. This table comes from immunoSEQ multiplex PCR, and its TCRdb copy is limited to in-frame clones, with some not included. The sample records some 130,000 clones, about 69% being singletons. This CDR3 is built from 16 residues. V was pared by 5 bases and J by 4 bases, with 17 bases between. CDR1 is LNHNV and CDR2 is YYDKDF in the germline V gene (reference sequence). This receptor was obtained from a man in his thirties or forties in good health and CMV-seronegative. Sequenced: PBMCs. J is TRBJ1-4 and V is TRBV15; D is undetermined. Here the CDR3 reads CATSPNPSRNNEKLFF. The CDR3 DNA reads as TGTGCCACCAGCCCTAACCCGAGCAGGAATAATGAAAAACTGTTTTTT.